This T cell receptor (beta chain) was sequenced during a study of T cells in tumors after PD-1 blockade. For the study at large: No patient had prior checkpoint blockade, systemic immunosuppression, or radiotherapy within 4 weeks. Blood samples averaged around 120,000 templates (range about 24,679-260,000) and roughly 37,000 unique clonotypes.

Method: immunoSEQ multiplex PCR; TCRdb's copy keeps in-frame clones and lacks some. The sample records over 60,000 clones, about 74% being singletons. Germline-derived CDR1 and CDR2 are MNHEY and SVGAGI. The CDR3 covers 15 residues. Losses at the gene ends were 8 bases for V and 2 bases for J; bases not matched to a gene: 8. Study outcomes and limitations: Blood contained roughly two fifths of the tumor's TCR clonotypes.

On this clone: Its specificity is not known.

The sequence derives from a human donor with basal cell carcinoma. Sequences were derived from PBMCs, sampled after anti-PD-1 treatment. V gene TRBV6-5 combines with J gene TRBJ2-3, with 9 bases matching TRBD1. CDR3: CASHSGTGITDTQYF. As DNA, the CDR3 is TGTGCCAGCCATTCCGGGACAGGGATCACAGATACGCAGTATTTT.